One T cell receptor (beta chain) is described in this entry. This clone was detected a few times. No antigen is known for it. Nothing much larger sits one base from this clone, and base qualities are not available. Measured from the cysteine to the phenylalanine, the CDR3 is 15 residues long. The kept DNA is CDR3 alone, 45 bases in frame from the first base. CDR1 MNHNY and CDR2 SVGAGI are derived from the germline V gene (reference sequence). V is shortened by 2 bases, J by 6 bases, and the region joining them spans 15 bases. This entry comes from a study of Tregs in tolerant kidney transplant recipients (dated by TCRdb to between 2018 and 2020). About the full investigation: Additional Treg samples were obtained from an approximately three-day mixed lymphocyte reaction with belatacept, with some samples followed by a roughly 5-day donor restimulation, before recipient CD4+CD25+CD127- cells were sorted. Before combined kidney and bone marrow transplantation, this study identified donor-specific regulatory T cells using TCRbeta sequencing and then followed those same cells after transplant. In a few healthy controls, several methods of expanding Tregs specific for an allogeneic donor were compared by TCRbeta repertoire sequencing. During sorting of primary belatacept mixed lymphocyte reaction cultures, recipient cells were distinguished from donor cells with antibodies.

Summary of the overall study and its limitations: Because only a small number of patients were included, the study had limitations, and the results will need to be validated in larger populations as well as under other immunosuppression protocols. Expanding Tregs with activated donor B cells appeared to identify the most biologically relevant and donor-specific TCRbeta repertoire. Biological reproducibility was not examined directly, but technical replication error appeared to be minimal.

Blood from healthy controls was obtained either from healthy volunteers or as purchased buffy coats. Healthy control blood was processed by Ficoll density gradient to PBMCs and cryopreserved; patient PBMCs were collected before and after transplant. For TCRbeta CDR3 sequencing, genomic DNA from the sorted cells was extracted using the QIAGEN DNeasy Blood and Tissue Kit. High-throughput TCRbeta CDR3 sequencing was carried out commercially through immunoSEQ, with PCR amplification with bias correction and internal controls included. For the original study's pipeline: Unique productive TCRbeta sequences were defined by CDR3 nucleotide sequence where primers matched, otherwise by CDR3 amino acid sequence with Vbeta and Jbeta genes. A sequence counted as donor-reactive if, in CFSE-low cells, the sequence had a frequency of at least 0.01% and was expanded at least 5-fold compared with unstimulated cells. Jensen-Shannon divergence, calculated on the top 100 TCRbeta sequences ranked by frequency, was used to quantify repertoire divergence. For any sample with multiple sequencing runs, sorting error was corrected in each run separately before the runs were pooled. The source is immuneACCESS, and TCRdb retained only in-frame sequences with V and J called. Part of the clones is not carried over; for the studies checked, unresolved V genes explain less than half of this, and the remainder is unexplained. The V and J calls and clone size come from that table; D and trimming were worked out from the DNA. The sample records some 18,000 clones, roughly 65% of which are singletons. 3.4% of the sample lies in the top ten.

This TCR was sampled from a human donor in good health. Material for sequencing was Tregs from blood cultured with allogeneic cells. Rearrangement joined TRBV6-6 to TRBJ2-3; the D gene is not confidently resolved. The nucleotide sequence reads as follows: TGTGCCAGCAGTTACGGGCTAGTAAAGGCGGATACGCAGTATTTT. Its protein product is CASSYGLVKADTQYF.